These T cell receptor beta chains were read from a single sample in a study of shared clonotypes between healthy human individuals. Sequencing was performed with immunoSEQ multiplex PCR; in TCRdb, only in-frame clones are kept and a portion is missing. The table lists some 1.5 million clones, 98% of them singletons. The specimen sequenced was naive CD4+ T cells sorted from blood. These TCRs come from a man aged 30-40 years in good health. The CDR3 runs from the conserved cysteine through the conserved F or W. D genes are given only for firm matches. Clone size is shown for a subset of rows, as once, few, many or a class of expanded clone.

abundance: NA
v_gene: TRBV10-3
d_gene: NA
j_gene: TRBJ1-5
CDR3nt: TGTGCCATCGGGACGGGAAATCAGCCCCAGCATTTT
CDR3aa: CAIGTGNQPQHF

abundance: NA
v_gene: TRBV19
d_gene: NA
j_gene: TRBJ2-2
CDR3nt: TGTGCCAGCCGGGGCGGCAGGGCTTTCACCGGGGAGCTGTTTTTT
CDR3aa: CASRGGRAFTGELFF

abundance: NA
v_gene: TRBV27
d_gene: TRBD1
j_gene: TRBJ2-5
CDR3nt: TGTGCCAGCAGGTCATTACTCCAGGGGGCTTGGGGGGAGACCCAGTACTTC
CDR3aa: CASRSLLQGAWGETQYF

abundance: NA
v_gene: TRBV6-5
d_gene: NA
j_gene: TRBJ1-5
CDR3nt: TGTGCCAGCAGCAGGGGCGGCAATCAGCCCCAGCATTTT
CDR3aa: CASSRGGNQPQHF

abundance: NA
v_gene: TRBV5-4
d_gene: TRBD1
j_gene: TRBJ1-1
CDR3nt: TGTGCCAGCAGCCCAGGACAGGGCGTGAACACTGAAGCTTTCTTT
CDR3aa: CASSPGQGVNTEAFF

abundance: NA
v_gene: TRBV7-2
d_gene: TRBD1
j_gene: TRBJ2-2
CDR3nt: TGTGCCAGCAGCTTACACAGGGGGCTGGCCGGGGAGCTGTTTTTT
CDR3aa: CASSLHRGLAGELFF

abundance: NA
v_gene: TRBV19
d_gene: NA
j_gene: TRBJ1-2
CDR3nt: TGTGCCAGTAGGATTAGGCAGACAGATGGCTACACCTTC
CDR3aa: CASRIRQTDGYTF

abundance: NA
v_gene: TRBV6-1
d_gene: NA
j_gene: TRBJ1-5
CDR3nt: TGTGCCAGCAGTGAGGGACTTAGTCAGCCCCAGCATTTT
CDR3aa: CASSEGLSQPQHF

abundance: NA
v_gene: TRBV5-1
d_gene: TRBD2
j_gene: TRBJ2-2
CDR3nt: TGCGCCAGCCGACTAGCGGGAGAGCTGTTTTTT
CDR3aa: CASRLAGELFF

abundance: once
v_gene: TRBV29-1
d_gene: NA
j_gene: TRBJ2-1
CDR3nt: TGCAGCGTTGCAGGAGGGGAGGTCTACAATGAGCAGTTCTTC
CDR3aa: CSVAGGEVYNEQFF

abundance: NA
v_gene: TRBV9
d_gene: TRBD2
j_gene: TRBJ2-1
CDR3nt: TGTGCCAGCAGCGTAGATTGGGCTAGCGGAGGCAATGAGCAGTTCTTC
CDR3aa: CASSVDWASGGNEQFF

abundance: NA
v_gene: TRBV30
d_gene: NA
j_gene: TRBJ2-7
CDR3nt: TGTGCCTGGGCCGTGGGACTCAACTCCTACGAGCAGTACTTC
CDR3aa: CAWAVGLNSYEQYF

abundance: NA
v_gene: TRBV28
d_gene: NA
j_gene: TRBJ2-1
CDR3nt: TGTGCCAGCCTTAGGGACTCGGCGGCGGAGCAGTTCTTC
CDR3aa: CASLRDSAAEQFF

abundance: NA
v_gene: TRBV9
d_gene: TRBD2
j_gene: TRBJ2-6
CDR3nt: TGTGCCAGCAGCTCTCGGGGGGCTGGGGCCAACGTCCTGACTTTC
CDR3aa: CASSSRGAGANVLTF

abundance: NA
v_gene: TRBV6-1
d_gene: TRBD1
j_gene: TRBJ1-2
CDR3nt: TGTGCCAGCAGACCCTCCGGACAGGGGGATGGCTACACCTTC
CDR3aa: CASRPSGQGDGYTF

abundance: NA
v_gene: TRBV9
d_gene: TRBD2
j_gene: TRBJ2-7
CDR3nt: TGTGCCAGCAGCGTAGGTCTAGCGGGAGGAAGGCCGGACGAGCAGTACTTC
CDR3aa: CASSVGLAGGRPDEQYF

abundance: NA
v_gene: TRBV9
d_gene: TRBD1
j_gene: TRBJ2-1
CDR3nt: TGTGCCAGCAGCGTAGACCCCCCAGGGGGCGTCCACAATGAGCAGTTCTTC
CDR3aa: CASSVDPPGGVHNEQFF

abundance: NA
v_gene: TRBV10-1
d_gene: NA
j_gene: TRBJ1-1
CDR3nt: TGCGCCAGCAGTGAGTCAGGGGCGGATGAAGCTTTCTTT
CDR3aa: CASSESGADEAFF

abundance: once
v_gene: TRBV19
d_gene: TRBD1
j_gene: TRBJ1-5
CDR3nt: TGTGCCAGTAGTATACTACAGGGGCGACTGAGCAATCAGCCCCAGCATTTT
CDR3aa: CASSILQGRLSNQPQHF

abundance: NA
v_gene: TRBV5-1
d_gene: TRBD2
j_gene: TRBJ2-5
CDR3nt: TGCGCCAGCAGCCAAGCGGGAATCGGGGGAGCGCAAGAGACCCAGTACTTC
CDR3aa: CASSQAGIGGAQETQYF

abundance: NA
v_gene: TRBV6-4
d_gene: TRBD1
j_gene: TRBJ2-1
CDR3nt: TGTGCCAGCAGTGAAACAGGGGGCAGCTACAATGAGCAGTTCTTC
CDR3aa: CASSETGGSYNEQFF

abundance: NA
v_gene: TRBV25-1
d_gene: TRBD2
j_gene: TRBJ2-1
CDR3nt: TGTGCCAGCAGTGAAGCTAGCGGGAGTGGTGAGCAGTTCTTC
CDR3aa: CASSEASGSGEQFF

abundance: NA
v_gene: TRBV11-2
d_gene: NA
j_gene: TRBJ2-3
CDR3nt: TGTGCCAGCAGCTTATCTAGCTACACAGATACGCAGTATTTT
CDR3aa: CASSLSSYTDTQYF

abundance: NA
v_gene: TRBV10-3
d_gene: TRBD2
j_gene: TRBJ2-7
CDR3nt: TGTGCCATCAGGACTAGCGCGGACTACGAGCAGTACTTC
CDR3aa: CAIRTSADYEQYF

abundance: NA
v_gene: TRBV6-5
d_gene: TRBD2
j_gene: TRBJ2-7
CDR3nt: TGTGCCAGTAGCGGGAGGTCTTACGAGCAGTACTTC
CDR3aa: CASSGRSYEQYF

abundance: once
v_gene: TRBV4-3
d_gene: NA
j_gene: TRBJ2-7
CDR3nt: TGCGCCAGCAGCCAAGTACCGTCCTTTGAGCAGTACTTC
CDR3aa: CASSQVPSFEQYF

abundance: NA
v_gene: TRBV18
d_gene: NA
j_gene: TRBJ2-1
CDR3nt: TGTGCCAGCTCACCATCTCTAATCTACAATGAGCAGTTCTTC
CDR3aa: CASSPSLIYNEQFF

abundance: NA
v_gene: TRBV4-3
d_gene: TRBD1
j_gene: TRBJ1-1
CDR3nt: TGCGCCAGCAGCCCCGACAGGGGAGGAACTGAAGCTTTCTTT
CDR3aa: CASSPDRGGTEAFF

abundance: NA
v_gene: TRBV27
d_gene: TRBD1
j_gene: TRBJ2-7
CDR3nt: TGTGCCAGCAGTTTCTGTACGTGGTACACAGGGGGCAAATACTTC
CDR3aa: CASSFCTWYTGGKYF

abundance: NA
v_gene: TRBV7-9
d_gene: NA
j_gene: TRBJ2-2
CDR3nt: TGTGCCAGCAGCCCGGGAACCCGTGAAACCGGGGAGCTGTTTTTT
CDR3aa: CASSPGTRETGELFF